The 19 T cell receptor beta chains below come from one sample, sequenced in a study of T cells after yellow fever vaccination. TCRdb re-derived calls from the 5' RACE reads in MiXCR, one entry per CDR3 protein. The table records roughly 110,000 distinct CDR3 sequences, 7.5% to 9.5% of them present only once. Sequencing used CD8+ T cells sorted from PBMCs, obtained 45 days after the yellow fever booster vaccination. These receptors all come from a man under 40 who received the YFV17D yellow fever vaccine.

This clonotype was found a few times. V and J are TRBV7-9 and TRBJ2-5; no definite D call. V lost 5 bases, J lost 5 bases, and 21 bases lay in between. Germline values: CDR1 SEHNR, CDR2 FQNEAQ (reference sequence). The CDR3 sequence is 16 residues long. The CDR3 coding sequence is TGTGCCAGCAGCGTCTCCTCATTTCGTCCCCACGAGACCCAGTACTTC. This codes for CASSVSSFRPHETQYF.

V is TRBV7-8 and J is TRBJ2-1; maybe TRBD1 (6 bases). Per germline, CDR1 SGHVS and CDR2 FQNEAQ. The length of the CDR3 is 14 residues. V dropped 7 bases and J dropped 3 bases, with 13 bases sitting between them. The CDR3 loop is CASTPGTRYNEQFF. The CDR3 nucleotides are TGTGCCAGCACCCCCGGGACACGCTACAATGAGCAGTTCTTC.

This chain uses TRBV7-8 with TRBJ2-2; D is unclear. Germline CDR1 and CDR2: SGHVS and FQNEAQ. The germline V and J ends were trimmed by 11 bases and 2 bases, with 15 bases remaining between them. There are 14 residues in the CDR3. The CDR3 sequence is CASPLHLNTGELFF. The CDR3 DNA follows: TGTGCCTCCCCCTTACACCTTAACACCGGGGAGCTGTTTTTT.

This clonotype was seen more than once but under ten times. This sequence joins TRBV15 and TRBJ2-1, with TRBD2 matching 8 bases. From germline, CDR1 is LNHNV and CDR2 YYDKDF (reference sequence). CDR3 length equals 17 residues. The ends lost 0 bases at V and 5 bases at J; junction bases unmatched: 9. The CDR3 region has the DNA TGTGCCACCAGCAGAGAAGTAGCGGGATCCGTACACAATGAGCAGTTCTTC. Translating it yields CATSREVAGSVHNEQFF.

This chain joins TRBV28 and TRBJ1-5; D gene uncertain. Trimming took off 2 bases at V and 0 bases at J, with 17 bases between the two ends. The CDR3 runs 18 residues. CDR1 is MDHEN and CDR2 is SYDVKM in the germline V gene. The DNA for the CDR3 is TGTGCCAGCAGTTTAAGCGGTAATTCGGGTCATAGCAATCAGCCCCAGCATTTT. Translating gives CASSLSGNSGHSNQPQHF. Together with reference TRBV28 and TRBJ1-5, the CDR3 gives the full variable domain: DVKVTQSSRYLVKRTGEKVFLECVQDMDHENMFWYRQDPGLGLRLIYFSYDVKMKEKGDIPEGYSVSREKKERFSLILESASTNQTSMYLCASSLSGNSGHSNQPQHFGDGTRLSIL.

V and J are TRBV19 and TRBJ2-6, with a tentative D call TRBD1 (5 bases). Trimming removed 5 bases at V and 2 bases at J, with 7 bases between. The CDR3 has 14 residues. Germline loops: CDR1 LNHDA, CDR2 SQIVND (reference sequence). CDR3 bases: TGTGCCAGTAGTTGGGGCACTGGGGCCAACGTCCTGACTTTC. Encoded protein: CASSWGTGANVLTF. The full variable domain, with the rest looked up from reference TRBV19 and TRBJ2-6, is DGGITQSPKYLFRKEGQNVTLSCEQNLNHDAMYWYRQDPGQGLRLIYYSQIVNDFQKGDIAEGYSVSREKKESFPLTVTSAQKNPTAFYLCASSWGTGANVLTFGAGSRLTVL.

This clonotype was observed many times. V usage is TRBV7-6 and J usage is TRBJ2-7; D remains ambiguous. V was shortened by 2 bases and J by 1 base, with 6 bases between the two germline ends. The CDR3 has 13 residues. In germline, CDR1 is SGHVS, CDR2 FNYEAQ. The CDR3, as DNA: TGTGCCAGCAGCTTATCTGTTTCCTACGAGCAGTACTTC. The encoded protein is CASSLSVSYEQYF.

This clonotype was counted a few times. The V gene is TRBV5-1, the J gene TRBJ2-1; D gene uncertain. Trimming shortened V by 1 base and J by 5 bases, and 13 bases separated the two germline ends. CDR3 length equals 15 residues. Germline values: CDR1 SGHRS, CDR2 YFSETQ. CDR3 DNA: TGCGCCAGCAGCTTGTTTTTTTTGCCCAACAATGAGCAGTTCTTC. Translating gives CASSLFFLPNNEQFF.

This clonotype occurred many times. The V gene is TRBV10-3, the J gene TRBJ2-3, with 9 bases matching TRBD2. The V gene's germline CDR1 is ENHRY and CDR2 SYGVKD. The CDR3 has 16 amino acids. The V gene end was trimmed by 0 bases and the J gene end by 2 bases; junction bases not matched to a gene: 3. The CDR3 DNA sequence: TGTGCCATCAGTGAGTCGCAGCGGGAGGTCACAGATACGCAGTATTTT. Translation gives CAISESQREVTDTQYF.

This clonotype was seen repeatedly, ten times or more. The chain is built from TRBV11-2 and TRBJ2-3, with 7 bases identical to TRBD2. V lost 3 bases and J lost 6; bases outside the gene matches: 12. Germline CDR1 SGHAT, CDR2 FQNNGV. The CDR3 is 16 residues long. Here the CDR3 DNA reads TGTGCCAGCAGCTTGCTAGCGGAGACAGATGCCGATACGCAGTATTTT. Protein product: CASSLLAETDADTQYF.

This clonotype showed up many times. The genes are TRBV12-3 or TRBV12-4 and TRBJ1-1, with D possibly matching TRBD1 (6 bases). Trimming removed 6 bases at V and 1 base at J, with 12 bases between. This CDR3 has 14 amino acids. The CDR3 DNA sequence: TGTGCCAGCAGCCCGCAGGGGCCGAACACTGAAGCTTTCTTT. As protein: CASSPQGPNTEAFF.

The chain recombines TRBV7-9 with TRBJ2-3; TRBD2 aligns across 9 bases. The V and J ends lost 5 bases and 5 bases, in that order; junction bases with no gene match: 5. The CDR3 totals 14 residues. Germline V gene sequence: CDR1 SEHNR, CDR2 FQNEAQ (reference sequence). Here the CDR3 reads CASSRSGSGDTQYF. CDR3 nucleotide sequence: TGTGCCAGCAGCCGTAGCGGGAGTGGAGATACGCAGTATTTT.

This clonotype has a count of ten or more. The chain is built from TRBV27 and TRBJ2-1; 8 positions match TRBD2. This CDR3 comprises 12 residues. Germline values: CDR1 MNHEY, CDR2 SMNVEV (reference sequence). The CDR3 coding sequence is TGTACTACGGGAGGGCCCTACAATGAGCAGTTCTTC. Amino acids: CTTGGPYNEQFF.

This clonotype has only a few counts. The chain recombines TRBV5-4 with TRBJ2-5; 12 positions agree with TRBD1. CDR1 SGHNT and CDR2 YYREEE come from the germline V gene (reference sequence). The V and J ends lost 4 bases and 4 bases, in that order; junction bases with no gene match: 5. The CDR3 totals 15 residues. The CDR3 sequence: CASSAGQGAGETQYF. As DNA, the CDR3 is TGTGCCAGCAGCGCGGGACAGGGGGCGGGAGAGACCCAGTACTTC.

This clonotype was seen only a few times. The CDR3 is CATSDSGSGLYEQYF. CDR3 coding DNA: TGTGCCACCAGCGATAGCGGGAGCGGCCTCTACGAGCAGTACTTC. The V gene is TRBV15, the J gene TRBJ2-7; 9 bases agree with TRBD2. The J segment lost 3 bases and the V segment lost 5 bases, leaving 8 bases of the junction unmatched. The CDR3 sequence is 15 residues long. In germline, CDR1 is LNHNV, CDR2 YYDKDF (reference sequence).

This clonotype has at least ten counts. The J gene is TRBJ2-7, the V gene TRBV12-3 or TRBV12-4; D gene ambiguous. CDR3 size: 14 residues. Deletions cut 7 bases from V and 2 bases from J, with 15 bases between. CDR3 sequence reads: CASNLSERPYEQYF. As DNA, the CDR3 is TGTGCCAGCAATCTATCGGAGCGTCCCTACGAGCAGTACTTC.

Ten or more counts support this clonotype. The chain recombines TRBV12-3 or TRBV12-4 with TRBJ2-2; unclear D gene. Trimming shortened V by 8 bases and J by 3 bases, and 4 bases separated the two germline ends. The CDR3 is 11 residues long. CDR3 loop: CASLDTGELFF. CDR3 nucleotides: TGTGCCAGCCTAGACACCGGGGAGCTGTTTTTT.

Note on this clonotype: Being one base from a much bigger clone, this may be a read error. The rearrangement links TRBV20-1 to TRBJ1-1, with D uncertain. This CDR3 is built from 11 residues. Trimming cost V 4 bases and J 5 bases, with 8 bases left between them. Germline assignment: CDR1 DFQATT and CDR2 SNEGSKA (reference sequence). The CDR3 loop reads CSATEKTEAFF. CDR3 sequence (DNA): TGCAGTGCTACGGAGAAGACTGAAGCTTTCTTT.

This clonotype came up many times. The V and J genes are TRBV10-3 and TRBJ2-6; 9 bases align to TRBD1. The CDR3 has 18 amino acids. The ends lost 6 bases at V and 0 bases at J; junction bases unmatched: 9. Germline V CDR1 and CDR2: ENHRY, SYGVKD. The CDR3: CAIRDTGGKDSGANVLTF. The CDR3 region has the DNA TGTGCCATCAGGGATACAGGGGGCAAGGACTCTGGGGCCAACGTCCTGACTTTC.